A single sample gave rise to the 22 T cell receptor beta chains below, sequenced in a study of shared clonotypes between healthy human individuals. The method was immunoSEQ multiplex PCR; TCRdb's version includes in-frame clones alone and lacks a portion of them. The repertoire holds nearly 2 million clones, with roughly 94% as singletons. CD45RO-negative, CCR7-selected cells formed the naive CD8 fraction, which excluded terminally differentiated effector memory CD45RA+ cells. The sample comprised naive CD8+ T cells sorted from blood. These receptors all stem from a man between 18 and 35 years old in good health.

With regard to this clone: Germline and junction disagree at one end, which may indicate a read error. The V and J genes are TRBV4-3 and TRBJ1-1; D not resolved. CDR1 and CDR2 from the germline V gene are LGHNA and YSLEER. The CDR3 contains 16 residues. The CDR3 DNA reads TGCGCCAGCAGCCAAGATCGAGCCAGGCCGAACAGTGAAGCTTTCTTT. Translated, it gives CASSQDRARPNSEAFF.

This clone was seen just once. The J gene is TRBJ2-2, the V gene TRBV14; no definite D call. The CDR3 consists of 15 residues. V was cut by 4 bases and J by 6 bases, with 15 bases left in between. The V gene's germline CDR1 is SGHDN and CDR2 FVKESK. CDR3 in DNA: TGTGCCAGCAGCCCCATGACGGGTAGGGCCGGGGAGCTGTTTTTT. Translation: CASSPMTGRAGELFF.

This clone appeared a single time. The CDR3 nucleotides are TGTGCCAGCAGCGTAGGGACCTTATATAATTCACCCCTCCACTTT. It is translated as CASSVGTLYNSPLHF. This chain uses TRBV11-2 with TRBJ1-6, with a weak D call TRBD1 (5 bases). The CDR3 covers 15 residues. Trimming removed 5 bases from V and 4 bases from J, with 12 bases in between. Germline V gene lookup returns CDR1 SGHAT and CDR2 FQNNGV.

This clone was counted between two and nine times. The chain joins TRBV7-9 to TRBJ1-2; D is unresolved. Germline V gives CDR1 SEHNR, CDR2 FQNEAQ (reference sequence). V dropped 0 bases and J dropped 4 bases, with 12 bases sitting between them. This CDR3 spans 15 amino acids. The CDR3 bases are TGTGCCAGCAGCTTAGCAGGGAGTACTTCCTATGGCTACACCTTC. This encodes CASSLAGSTSYGYTF.

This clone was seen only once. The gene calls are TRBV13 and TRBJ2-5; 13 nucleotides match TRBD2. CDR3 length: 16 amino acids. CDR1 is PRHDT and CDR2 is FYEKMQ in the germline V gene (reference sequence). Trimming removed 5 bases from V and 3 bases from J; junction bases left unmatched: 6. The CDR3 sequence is CASSPFGLAGEETQYF. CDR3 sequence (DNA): TGTGCCAGCAGCCCCTTCGGACTAGCGGGGGAAGAGACCCAGTACTTC.

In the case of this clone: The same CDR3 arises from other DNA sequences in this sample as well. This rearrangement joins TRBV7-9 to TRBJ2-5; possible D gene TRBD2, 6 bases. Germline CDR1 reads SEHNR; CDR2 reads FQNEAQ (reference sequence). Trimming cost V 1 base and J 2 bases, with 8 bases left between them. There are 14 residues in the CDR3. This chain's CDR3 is CASSLVGGQETQYF. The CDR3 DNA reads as TGTGCCAGCAGCTTAGTTGGGGGGCAAGAGACCCAGTACTTC.

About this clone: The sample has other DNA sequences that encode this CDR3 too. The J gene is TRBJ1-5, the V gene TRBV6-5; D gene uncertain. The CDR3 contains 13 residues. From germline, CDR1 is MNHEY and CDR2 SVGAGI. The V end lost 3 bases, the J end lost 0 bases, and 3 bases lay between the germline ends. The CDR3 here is CASSYDSNQPQHF. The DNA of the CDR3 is TGTGCCAGCAGTTATGATAGCAATCAGCCCCAGCATTTT.

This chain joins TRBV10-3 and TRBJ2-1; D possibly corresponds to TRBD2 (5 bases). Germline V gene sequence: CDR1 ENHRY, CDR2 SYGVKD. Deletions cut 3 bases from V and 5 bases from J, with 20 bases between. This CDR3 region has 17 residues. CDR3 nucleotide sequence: TGTGCCATCAGTGACACGAAGGGCCTGCGGGCCAACAATGAGCAGTTCTTC. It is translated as CAISDTKGLRANNEQFF.

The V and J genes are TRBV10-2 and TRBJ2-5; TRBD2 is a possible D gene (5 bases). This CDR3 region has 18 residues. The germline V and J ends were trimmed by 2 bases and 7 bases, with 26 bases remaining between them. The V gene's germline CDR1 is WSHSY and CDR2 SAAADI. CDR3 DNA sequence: TGCGCCAGCAGTGAGCCTTTTTATGAGGGTCCCCAAAAGGGGACCCAGTACTTC. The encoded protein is CASSEPFYEGPQKGTQYF.

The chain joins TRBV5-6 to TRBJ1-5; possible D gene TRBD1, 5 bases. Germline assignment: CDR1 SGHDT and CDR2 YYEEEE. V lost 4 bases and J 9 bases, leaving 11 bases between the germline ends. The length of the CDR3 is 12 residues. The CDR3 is CASSLVGGPQHF. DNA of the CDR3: TGTGCCAGCAGCCTCGTTGGGGGGCCCCAGCATTTT.

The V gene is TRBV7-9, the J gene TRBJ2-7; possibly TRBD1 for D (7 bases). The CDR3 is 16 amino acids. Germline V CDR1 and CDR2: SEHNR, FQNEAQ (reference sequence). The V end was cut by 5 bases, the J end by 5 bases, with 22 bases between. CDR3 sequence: CASSGGIRQGIDEQYF. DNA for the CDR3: TGTGCCAGCAGCGGGGGGATCCGACAGGGAATCGACGAGCAGTACTTC.

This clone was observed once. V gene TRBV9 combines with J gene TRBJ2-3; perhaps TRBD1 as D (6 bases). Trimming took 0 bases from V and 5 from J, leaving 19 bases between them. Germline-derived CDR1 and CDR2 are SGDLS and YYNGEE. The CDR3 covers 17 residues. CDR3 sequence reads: CASSVGSRGTLLDTQYF. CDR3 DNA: TGTGCCAGCAGCGTAGGGTCGAGGGGGACACTTTTAGATACGCAGTATTTT.

DNA for the CDR3: TGTGCCAGCAGTTTACGTCTAGCGGGAGTGTTCCACGAGCAGTACTTC. The encoded protein is CASSLRLAGVFHEQYF. The genes are TRBV27 and TRBJ2-7; 10 bases are a match to TRBD2. Germline values: CDR1 MNHEY, CDR2 SMNVEV (reference sequence). The CDR3 is 16 residues long. V gave up 2 bases and J gave up 5 bases; unmatched junction bases: 9.

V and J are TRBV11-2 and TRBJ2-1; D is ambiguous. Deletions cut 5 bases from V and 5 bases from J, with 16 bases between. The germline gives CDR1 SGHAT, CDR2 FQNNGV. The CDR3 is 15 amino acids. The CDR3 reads CASSPSTLNHNEQFF. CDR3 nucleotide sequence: TGTGCCAGCAGCCCGAGTACACTGAACCACAATGAGCAGTTCTTC. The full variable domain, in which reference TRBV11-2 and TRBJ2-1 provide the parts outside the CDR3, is EAGVAQSPRYKIIEKRQSVAFWCNPISGHATLYWYQQILGQGPKLLIQFQNNGVVDDSQLPKDRFSAERLKGVDSTLKIQPAKLEDSAVYLCASSPSTLNHNEQFFGPGTRLTVL.

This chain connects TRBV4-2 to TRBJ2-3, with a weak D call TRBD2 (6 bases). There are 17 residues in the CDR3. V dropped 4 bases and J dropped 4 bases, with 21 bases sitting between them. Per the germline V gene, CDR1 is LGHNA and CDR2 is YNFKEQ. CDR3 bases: TGTGCCAGCAGCCCTCGGGACTCCGGAGCAGTGGCAGATACGCAGTATTTT. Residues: CASSPRDSGAVADTQYF.

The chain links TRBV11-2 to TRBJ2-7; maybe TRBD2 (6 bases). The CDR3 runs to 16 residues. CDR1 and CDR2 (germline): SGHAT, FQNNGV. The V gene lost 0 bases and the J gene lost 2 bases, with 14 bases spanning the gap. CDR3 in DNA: TGTGCCAGCAGCTTAGAGGGGTGGGGGGTCCCCTACGAGCAGTACTTC. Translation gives CASSLEGWGVPYEQYF.

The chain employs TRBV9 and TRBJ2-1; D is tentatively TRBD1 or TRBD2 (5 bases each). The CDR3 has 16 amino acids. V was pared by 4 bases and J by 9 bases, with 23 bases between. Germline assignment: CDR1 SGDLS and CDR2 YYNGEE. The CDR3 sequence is CASSFPGPAFSGEQFF. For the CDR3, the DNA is TGTGCCAGCAGCTTCCCGGGACCTGCCTTTTCGGGTGAGCAGTTCTTC.

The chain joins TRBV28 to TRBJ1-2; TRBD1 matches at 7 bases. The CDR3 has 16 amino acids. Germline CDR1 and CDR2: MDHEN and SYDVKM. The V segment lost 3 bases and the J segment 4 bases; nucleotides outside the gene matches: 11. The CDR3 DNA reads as TGTGCCAGCAGTTTTGGCAGGGGGTTAACCCTCTATGGCTACACCTTC. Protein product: CASSFGRGLTLYGYTF.

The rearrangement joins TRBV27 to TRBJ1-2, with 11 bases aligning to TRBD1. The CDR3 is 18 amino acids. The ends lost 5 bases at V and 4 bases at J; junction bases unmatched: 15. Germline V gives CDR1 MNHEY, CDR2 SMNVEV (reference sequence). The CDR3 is CASSPSPGQGGAVYGYTF. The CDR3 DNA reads TGTGCCAGCAGTCCTTCACCGGGACAGGGGGGAGCCGTCTATGGCTACACCTTC.

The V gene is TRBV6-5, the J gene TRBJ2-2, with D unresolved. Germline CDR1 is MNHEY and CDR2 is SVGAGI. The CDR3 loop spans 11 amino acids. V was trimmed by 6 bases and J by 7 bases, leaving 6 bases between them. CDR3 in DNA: TGTGCCAGCAGGGGTGTCGGGGAGCTGTTTTTT. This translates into CASRGVGELFF.

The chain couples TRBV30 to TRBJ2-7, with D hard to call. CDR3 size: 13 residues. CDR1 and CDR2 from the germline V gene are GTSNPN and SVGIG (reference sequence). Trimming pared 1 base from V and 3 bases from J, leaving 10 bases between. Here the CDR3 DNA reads TGTGCCTGGAGTGCTGGAACTATCTACGAGCAGTACTTC. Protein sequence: CAWSAGTIYEQYF.

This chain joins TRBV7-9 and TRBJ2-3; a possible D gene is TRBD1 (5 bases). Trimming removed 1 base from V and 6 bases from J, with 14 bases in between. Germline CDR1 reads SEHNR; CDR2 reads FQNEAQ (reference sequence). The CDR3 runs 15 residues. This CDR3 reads CASSLVGGAGDTQYF. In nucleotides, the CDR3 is TGTGCCAGCAGCTTAGTAGGTGGGGCCGGGGATACGCAGTATTTT.